Below are 8 T cell receptor beta chains sequenced from a single sample in a study of CD8 T cells in ankylosing spondylitis. TCRdb re-called the 5' RACE reads through MiXCR, storing one row per CDR3 protein. The sample lists 150,000 to 200,000 distinct CDR3 sequences, about 18% seen once, with about 4.3% in the top ten. The sequenced sample consisted of blood, either unsorted or a sorted T cell fraction (not recorded which). The receptor source for this set is a male donor aged 10 to 35 with ankylosing spondylitis or in good health (not recorded which).

This clonotype was seen at least ten times. The chain couples TRBV2 to TRBJ1-1; TRBD1 aligns across 8 bases. The germline V gene has CDR1 SNHLY and CDR2 FYNNEI. The CDR3 runs 13 residues. The junction had 4 bases not matched to a gene; V was cut back by 4 bases and J by 6 bases. The CDR3 is CASSAGGGAEAFF. The CDR3, as DNA: TGTGCCAGCAGTGCAGGGGGCGGCGCTGAAGCTTTCTTT.

This clonotype was observed many times. The chain couples TRBV20-1 to TRBJ2-4, with TRBD2 matching 7 bases. The CDR3 consists of 14 residues. J gave up 7 bases and V 3 bases, and 9 bases lay outside the gene matches. Germline loops: CDR1 DFQATT, CDR2 SNEGSKA (reference sequence). The CDR3 DNA reads TGCAGTGCTAGTAGAGGCGGGAGAGCGAACATTCAGTACTTC. This encodes CSASRGGRANIQYF.

This clonotype turned up a few times. This sequence joins TRBV2 and TRBJ2-3; D ambiguous. The germline V gene has CDR1 SNHLY and CDR2 FYNNEI. The CDR3 totals 11 residues. V lost 6 bases to trimming and J lost 5 bases, with 6 bases between them. Written as DNA, the CDR3 is TGTGCCAGCAGATTACAAGATACGCAGTATTTT. Translation: CASRLQDTQYF.

This clonotype was seen many times. V usage is TRBV29-1 and J usage is TRBJ2-5; D is perhaps TRBD1 or TRBD2 (6 bases each). Germline CDR1 and CDR2: SQVTM and ANQGSEA. V lost 7 bases, J lost 1 base, and 10 bases lay in between. The CDR3 extends over 12 amino acids. The CDR3 spells CSARGPQETQYF. The CDR3 nucleotides read TGCAGCGCTCGGGGGCCCCAAGAGACCCAGTACTTC.

This clonotype was recorded many times. V and J are TRBV10-3 and TRBJ2-1, with 10 bases that match TRBD2. The V and J ends lost 3 bases and 5 bases, in that order; junction bases with no gene match: 7. Germline CDR1 ENHRY, CDR2 SYGVKD. The CDR3 sequence is 16 residues long. In nucleotides, the CDR3 is TGTGCCATCAGTGACCCTGGACTAGCGGAGGACAATGAGCAGTTCTTC. It yields the protein CAISDPGLAEDNEQFF.

This clonotype showed up many times. V usage is TRBV29-1 and J usage is TRBJ2-5; D might be TRBD1 (5 bases). V was pared by 5 bases and J by 5 bases, with 9 bases between. CDR1 is SQVTM, CDR2 ANQGSEA, per germline. The CDR3 covers 11 residues. The CDR3 loop is CSVQGLETQYF. The CDR3 DNA reads TGCAGCGTTCAGGGATTGGAGACCCAGTACTTC.

This clonotype was recorded many times. CDR3 protein: CASSESGGLSNQPQHF. Written as DNA, the CDR3 is TGTGCCAGCAGTGAATCGGGCGGCTTAAGCAATCAGCCCCAGCATTTT. The chain is built from TRBV25-1 and TRBJ1-5; D is unclear. There are 16 residues in the CDR3. The germline CDR1 and CDR2 sequences are MGHDK and SYGVNS. V was clipped by 1 base and J by 1 base, with 11 bases between them.

This clonotype came up many times. The genes are TRBV30 and TRBJ2-5; no clear D gene. With 0 bases removed from V and 4 bases from J, the gap between germline ends came to 9 bases. The germline CDR1 and CDR2 sequences are GTSNPN and SVGIG (reference sequence). The CDR3 totals 13 residues. As DNA, the CDR3 is TGTGCCTGGAGTGTACCAGGAGCAGAGACCCAGTACTTC. Protein product: CAWSVPGAETQYF.